This T cell receptor (beta chain) was recorded in a study of Ad26.COV2.S vaccination and SARS-CoV-2 variants. The wider study: Sample donor was a member of the COV1001 Ad26.COV2.S trial arm. Ad26.COV2.S, an intramuscular injection, was given once or twice 56 days apart. Study-wide findings and caveats: Spike-specific TCR breadth was greater after Ad26.COV2.S than placebo.

Germline values: CDR1 LGHNT, CDR2 FRNRAP. There are 14 residues in the CDR3. V was shortened by 6 bases and J by 8 bases, with 17 bases between the two germline ends. A note on this clone: The antigen is unknown.

Sequenced by immunoSEQ multiplex PCR; TCRdb stores in-frame clones only, minus some. The sample lists some 270,000 clones, roughly 87% occurring once. Treatment denoted: approximately 18 received Ad26.COV2.S at low or high dose, single or two shots; about 5 received placebo; per-sample allocation not given. Collection of samples fell on day 63 after the first vaccine or placebo injection. An 18-55-year-old adult in Boston served as donor. The sequence was collected from a person aged 18-60 years who received the Ad26.COV2.S COVID-19 vaccine or a placebo. The material sequenced was peripheral blood, taken in a trial of Ad26.COV2.S vaccine versus placebo. This rearrangement joins TRBV12-5 to TRBJ1-3; a weak D match, TRBD1 (6 bases). CDR3 DNA: TGTGCTAGTGGAGGGACACGGAGTCCCTACACCATATATTTT. This translates into CASGGTRSPYTIYF.